A single sample gave rise to the 11 T cell receptor beta chains below, sequenced in a study of blood T cell repertoires in COVID-19. Method: immunoSEQ multiplex PCR; TCRdb's copy keeps in-frame clones and lacks some. This table has about 240,000 clones, around 82% appearing once. The specimen was PBMCs or T cells enriched from blood (not recorded which). The receptors were gathered from a woman aged 40 to 50 who had been exposed to COVID-19.

V usage is TRBV3-1 (or the pseudogene TRBV3-2) and J usage is TRBJ1-2; 7 nucleotides align to TRBD1. J gave up 4 bases and V 1 base, and 9 bases lay outside the gene matches. The CDR3 covers 16 residues. Looked up from germline, CDR1 is LGHDT and CDR2 is YNNKEL (reference sequence). CDR3 in amino acids: CASSQVMSGGTYGYTF. CDR3 nucleotide sequence: TGTGCCAGCAGCCAAGTTATGTCAGGGGGTACCTATGGCTACACCTTC.

The chain joins TRBV18 to TRBJ2-3; 12 positions match TRBD1. The ends lost 2 bases at V and 6 bases at J; junction bases unmatched: 3. The germline gives CDR1 KGHSH, CDR2 LQKENI. The length of the CDR3 is 15 residues. CDR3 in amino acids: CASSPGGQGADTQYF. The CDR3 DNA sequence: TGTGCCAGCTCACCAGGGGGACAGGGGGCCGATACGCAGTATTTT.

CDR3 in DNA: TGCGCCAGCAGCTCGTGGACAGGAGGGGTCTCTGGGGCCAACGTCCTGACTTTC. It is translated as CASSSWTGGVSGANVLTF. This rearrangement joins TRBV5-1 to TRBJ2-6; a weak D match, TRBD1 (7 bases). Germline V gene sequence: CDR1 SGHRS, CDR2 YFSETQ. The ends were cut back, 3 bases at V and 0 bases at J, with 16 bases in the middle. The CDR3 sequence is 18 residues long.

The chain employs TRBV11-2 and TRBJ2-7; D might be TRBD2 (6 bases). V was cut by 0 bases and J by 6 bases, with 9 bases left in between. The CDR3 is 13 residues long. Germline CDR1 SGHAT, CDR2 FQNNGV. This chain's CDR3 is CASSLDRRAEQYF. CDR3 sequence (DNA): TGTGCCAGCAGCTTAGATAGGAGGGCCGAGCAGTACTTC.

V gene TRBV12-5 combines with J gene TRBJ1-4; D remains ambiguous. The ends were cut back, 5 bases at V and 8 bases at J, with 18 bases in the middle. Germline lookup yields CDR1 LGHNT and CDR2 FRNRAP. The CDR3 has 15 amino acids. CDR3 sequence (DNA): TGTGCTAGTGGTCCGCCGGCGGGATTACGGGAAAAACTGTTTTTT. It encodes CASGPPAGLREKLFF.

V usage is TRBV2 and J usage is TRBJ2-2, with 7 bases that match TRBD2. Germline V gives CDR1 SNHLY, CDR2 FYNNEI. The J segment lost 1 base and the V segment lost 2 bases, leaving 4 bases of the junction unmatched. The CDR3 is made up of 16 amino acids. This CDR3 is CASSERLAVNTGELFF. The CDR3 nucleotides read TGTGCCAGCAGTGAACGTCTAGCGGTGAACACCGGGGAGCTGTTTTTT.

The gene calls are TRBV19 and TRBJ2-2; 7 nucleotides align to TRBD2. Germline values: CDR1 LNHDA, CDR2 SQIVND (reference sequence). V lost 7 bases, J lost 5 bases, and 10 bases stayed unmatched. CDR3 size: 15 residues. The CDR3, as DNA: TGTGCCAGTACTTACGAGGGGAGGGTAACCGGGGAGCTGTTTTTT. This gives the protein CASTYEGRVTGELFF.

The sample holds a few counts of this clone. V and J are TRBV3-1 (or the pseudogene TRBV3-2) and TRBJ1-2, with 7 bases that match TRBD1. CDR1 and CDR2 from the germline V gene are LGHDT and YNNKEL (reference sequence). The CDR3 covers 15 residues. J was trimmed by 4 bases and V by 4 bases; bases with no gene match: 9. The CDR3 region is CASSPLEGAIYGYTF. The CDR3 DNA sequence: TGTGCCAGCAGCCCCCTCGAGGGGGCAATCTATGGCTACACCTTC.

The chain carries TRBV6-5 and TRBJ2-5, with TRBD1 matching over 9 bases. CDR3 length: 13 residues. With V trimmed by 5 bases and J by 9 bases, 7 bases remained unmatched. The V gene's germline CDR1 is MNHEY and CDR2 SVGAGI. CDR3 in DNA: TGTGCCAGCAGTAGGGGACAGGGTTCCTCCCAGTACTTC. Protein: CASSRGQGSSQYF.

J is TRBJ2-1 and V is TRBV28; D perhaps matches TRBD2 (5 bases). The V gene lost 8 bases and the J gene lost 0 bases, with 11 bases spanning the gap. This CDR3 has 14 residues. From germline, CDR1 is MDHEN and CDR2 SYDVKM. CDR3: CASGERSSYNEQFF. The CDR3 DNA reads as TGTGCCAGCGGGGAGAGGAGCTCCTACAATGAGCAGTTCTTC. Together with reference TRBV28 and TRBJ2-1, the CDR3 gives the full variable domain: DVKVTQSSRYLVKRTGEKVFLECVQDMDHENMFWYRQDPGLGLRLIYFSYDVKMKEKGDIPEGYSVSREKKERFSLILESASTNQTSMYLCASGERSSYNEQFFGPGTRLTVL.

This clone has a single count. The chain has TRBV18 and TRBJ2-2, with TRBD1 matching 7 bases. CDR3 size: 14 residues. V trimming: 6 bases; J trimming: 2 bases; junction bases outside the gene matches: 3. The V gene's germline CDR1 is KGHSH and CDR2 LQKENI. CDR3 protein: CASSGDRNTGELFF. The DNA for the CDR3 is TGTGCCAGCTCCGGGGACAGAAACACCGGGGAGCTGTTTTTT.